These 12 T cell receptor beta chains came from one sample sequenced in a study of spatial heterogeneity in lung cancer. Study results and limitations: Mutation counts in tumors were tracked by counts of expanded intratumoral alpha and beta TCRs.

Time point indicated: sample taken at primary tumor resection. Their antigen targets remain unknown. One entry per CDR3 protein results from TCRdb running MiXCR on the 5' RACE reads. The table shows 15,000 to 20,000 distinct CDR3 sequences, with around 6% occurring only once. The sample here was lung tumor tissue, taken at surgery. The source is a female donor with early-stage non-small cell lung cancer.

This clonotype was found many times. The chain recombines TRBV20-1 with TRBJ1-1; 8 bases map to TRBD1. CDR3 size: 13 residues. Per the germline V gene, CDR1 is DFQATT and CDR2 is SNEGSKA (reference sequence). CDR3 nucleotide sequence: TGCATTGCCAGTAACAGGGGGGACACTGAAGCTTTCTTT. This translates into CIASNRGDTEAFF.

The V gene is TRBV7-2, the J gene TRBJ2-5; 11 nucleotides line up with TRBD2. From germline, CDR1 is SGHTA and CDR2 FQGNSA. Unmatched junction bases numbered 6, after V lost 5 bases and J lost 4 bases. This CDR3 is built from 15 residues. The CDR3 DNA reads as TGTGCCAGCAGCCAACTCGGACTAGCGGGAGAGACCCAGTACTTC. It yields the protein CASSQLGLAGETQYF. The full variable domain, rest sourced from reference TRBV7-2 and TRBJ2-5, is GAGVSQSPSNKVTEKGKDVELRCDPISGHTALYWYRQSLGQGLEFLIYFQGNSAPDKSGLPSDRFSAERTGGSVSTLTIQRTQQEDSAVYLCASSQLGLAGETQYFGPGTRLLVL.

Worth noting for this clonotype: This may stem from a read error, because a much larger clone lies one nucleotide away. The chain has TRBV7-9 and TRBJ2-1; the match to TRBD1 covers 8 bases. The CDR3 sequence is 18 residues long. The germline V gene has CDR1 SEHNR and CDR2 FQNEAQ (reference sequence). CDR3 sequence: CVSSFGRTRTGPYNEQFF. CDR3 bases: TGTGTCAGCAGCTTTGGGAGGACAAGGACAGGGCCCTACAATGAGCAGTTCTTC.

This clonotype was observed many times. The chain uses TRBV3-1 and TRBJ2-4; 7 bases map to TRBD2. The CDR3 length is 16 residues. The ends lost 2 bases at V and 2 bases at J; junction bases unmatched: 6. Germline assignment: CDR1 LGHDT and CDR2 YNNKEL (reference sequence). CDR3 nucleotides: TGTGCCAGCAGCCAACTAAAGGGAGGGACCAAAAACATTCAGTACTTC. Protein sequence: CASSQLKGGTKNIQYF.

In this sample, this clonotype turned up many times. The CDR3: CASSLAGGEAFF. In DNA, the CDR3 is TGTGCCAGCAGCTTAGCCGGGGGCGAAGCTTTCTTT. The chain couples TRBV5-4 to TRBJ1-1, with D tentatively TRBD1 (6 bases). CDR1 SGHNT and CDR2 YYREEE come from the germline V gene (reference sequence). V dropped 2 bases and J dropped 8 bases, with 10 bases sitting between them. CDR3 length equals 12 residues.

This chain joins TRBV7-9 and TRBJ2-3; TRBD1 agrees at 9 bases. CDR1 and CDR2 from the germline V gene are SEHNR and FQNEAQ (reference sequence). This CDR3 has 16 amino acids. V shed 3 bases and J 3 bases; nucleotides not matched to a gene: 7. The chain's CDR3 is CASSFLSGTGTDTQYF. CDR3 nucleotides: TGTGCCAGCAGCTTTCTTTCCGGGACAGGGACAGATACGCAGTATTTT.

This clonotype was recorded at least ten times. The V and J genes are TRBV10-2 and TRBJ2-3; tentatively, D is TRBD1 or TRBD2 (5 bases each). Germline V gene data show CDR1 as WSHSY and CDR2 as SAAADI. The CDR3 consists of 12 residues. The V end lost 3 bases, the J end lost 7 bases, and 8 bases lay between the germline ends. Here the CDR3 DNA reads TGCGCCAGCAGTGATGAGGGGTATACGCAGTATTTT. It encodes CASSDEGYTQYF.

This clonotype was recorded at least ten times. J is TRBJ2-5 and V is TRBV29-1; 8 bases match TRBD1. The V segment lost 6 bases and the J segment 6 bases; nucleotides outside the gene matches: 6. Germline CDR1 reads SQVTM; CDR2 reads ANQGSEA. The CDR3 has 12 residues. The CDR3 sequence is CSVMTGDKTQYF. Here the CDR3 DNA reads TGCAGCGTCATGACAGGGGACAAGACCCAGTACTTC.

This clonotype was seen repeatedly, ten times or more. The rearrangement uses TRBV5-1 and TRBJ1-2; the D is unclear. Per germline, CDR1 SGHRS and CDR2 YFSETQ. This CDR3 is 14 amino acids long. Trimming took 0 bases from V and 6 from J, leaving 12 bases between them. The CDR3 protein is CASSLELVSDGYTF. Written as DNA, the CDR3 is TGCGCCAGCAGCTTGGAATTGGTATCGGATGGCTACACCTTC.

The chain has TRBV3-1 and TRBJ2-7, with D uncertain. Germline values: CDR1 LGHDT, CDR2 YNNKEL (reference sequence). CDR3 size: 13 residues. V lost 1 base and J 0 bases, leaving 4 bases between the germline ends. Written as DNA, the CDR3 is TGTGCCAGCAGCCAAGTGGACTCCTACGAGCAGTACTTC. This codes for CASSQVDSYEQYF.

This clonotype was observed at least ten times. CDR3 DNA sequence: TGTGCCAGCAGCAAGGGACCGGCGAGCTCCTACAATGAGCAGTTCTTC. Its protein is CASSKGPASSYNEQFF. This rearrangement joins TRBV11-2 to TRBJ2-1, with D possibly called TRBD1 or TRBD2 (5 bases each). The CDR3 runs to 16 residues. Trimming took off 5 bases at V and 0 bases at J, with 14 bases between the two ends. The V gene's germline CDR1 is SGHAT and CDR2 FQNNGV.

Many counts were recorded for this clonotype. The rearrangement joins TRBV4-1 to TRBJ2-1; 12 bases are a match to TRBD1. This CDR3 is built from 17 residues. V was pared by 1 base and J by 7 bases, with 8 bases of the junction left unmatched. Germline-derived CDR1 and CDR2 are MGHRA and YSYEKL. CDR3 DNA: TGCGCCAGCAGCCAAGGAGGGACAGGGGGCGTTATGAATGAGCAGTTCTTC. This encodes CASSQGGTGGVMNEQFF.